The present entry profiles one TCR beta chain with its context. Its specificity is not known. This entry is derived from a study of TIL therapy for anti-PD-1-resistant metastatic lung cancer. Deletions cut 1 base from V and 1 base from J, with 16 bases between. CDR3 length: 17 residues. Germline loops: CDR1 SGHTA, CDR2 FQGNSA. Study-wide findings and caveats: Many TIL product clones were absent from baseline tumor, suggesting clonal contraction.

Sequencing used immunoSEQ v3. TCRdb keeps only in-frame clones here, not all; method: immunoSEQ multiplex PCR. The sample has 45,000 to 50,000 clones; 71% are singletons. Time point given: pre-treatment sample, taken before nivolumab and TIL therapy. Pleural nodules or supraclavicular lymph nodes made up most of the excised metastases sampled. Patients were adults with stage 4 NSCLC. Sequenced material: tumor tissue, taken at baseline. This clonotype was sampled from a person aged 30 to 80 with non-small cell lung cancer. The chain couples TRBV7-2 to TRBJ2-5, with a possible D match to TRBD2 (6 bases). In DNA, the CDR3 is TGTGCCAGCAGCTTAGTTACGTCTCACGGGGGCCAAGAGACCCAGTACTTC. Amino acid sequence: CASSLVTSHGGQETQYF.